This T cell receptor beta chain came from a study of blood T cell repertoires in COVID-19. CDR1 and CDR2 from the germline V gene are MNHEY and SVGAGI. CDR3 length equals 14 residues. Trimming took 6 bases from V and 9 from J, leaving 20 bases between them. Produced via immunoSEQ multiplex PCR; TCRdb's table is partial and in-frame only. The sample holds about 190,000 clones, around four fifths seen once. The source material was peripheral blood. The chain carries TRBV6-5 and TRBJ1-1; a possible D gene is TRBD1 (5 bases). The sequence was obtained from a woman in her 70s with active or convalescent COVID-19. The CDR3 spells CASRRDPGNLKAFF. The CDR3 nucleotides read TGTGCCAGCAGGCGGGACCCCGGGAATCTGAAAGCTTTCTTT.